This paragraph reports one T cell receptor beta chain. This clone's antigen is unknown. Base qualities are not recorded, but no much larger clone differs from it by a single base. Using the deep immunoSEQ assay, TCR CDR3 regions were amplified from genomic DNA by multiplex PCR. Extracted genomic DNA from each cell subset was distributed evenly across all wells of several immunoSEQ 96-well plates, and each plate was treated as a replicate. For sorted subsets, each replicate PCR was loaded with 150 to 250 ng genomic DNA, equivalent to 30,000 or so T cell genomes. Purified libraries were quantified with a Qubit 3.0 fluorometer, sized on a Bioanalyzer 2100, and re-quantified with the KAPA Library Quantification kit. Each immunoSEQ 96-well plate was sequenced on its own single-read 150-cycle Illumina NextSeq 550 flow cell. Per the original workflow: Because the immunoSEQ output included only junctional sequences and no quality scores, the filtering could not be the same as the filtering used for full-length reads. To assign V/J genes and CDR3, sequences were annotated against IMGT germline references using PyIR, a Python wrapper for IgBLAST v1.9. Reads with weak V/J assignments (E-value above 1e-6), missing CDR3, stop codons, out-of-frame junctions, or ambiguous translated residues were removed. V3J clonotypes were defined as sequences sharing the same inferred V gene, J gene, and CDR3 amino acid sequence. To compute the percentage overlap between repertoires, the number of shared unique clonotypes was divided by the size of the smaller repertoire. RTK rarefaction, the Chao1 estimator, and Recon v2.1 estimates of unobserved clonotypes were used to assess repertoire richness. Generation probabilities were computed with OLGA for all TCRbeta clonotypes obtained by the gDNA method from several donors. The table was pulled from immuneACCESS by TCRdb, which kept in-frame rearrangements only. Such tables lose some clones; where checked, under half of the loss comes from unresolved V genes, and the rest has no known cause. That table furnishes V, J and clone size, whereas the DNA furnished D and trimming. This sample gives about 580,000 clones in total; 98% of them show up just once. Approximately 0.3% of the sample comes from the top ten.

The CDR3 goes from the cysteine to the phenylalanine over 13 residues. Solely the CDR3 DNA is kept, with 39 bases framed from the first base. Looking up the germline V gene yields CDR1 SGDLS and CDR2 YYNGEE. The trim is 4 bases for V and 5 bases for J, with a gap of 10 bases between the germline ends. For the CD8 naive samples, CD45RO-negative cells were positively selected for CCR7, yielding a CD45RA+CCR7+ population from which TemRA cells were excluded. The donors were healthy, HIV-negative adults who had no recently reported acute infections or vaccinations. Every donor was a Caucasian adult living in Nashville, Tennessee, USA. After blood collection by leukapheresis, PBMCs were isolated using Ficoll-Histopaque density gradient centrifugation and then cryopreserved in the vapor phase of liquid nitrogen. Purity and quantity of every magnetically sorted T cell population were checked by analytical flow cytometry. From each sorted fraction, genomic DNA was isolated and quantified by UV absorbance on a Nanodrop 2000c.

The source of the sample is a study of shared clonotypes between healthy human individuals (dated by TCRdb to the early 2020s). Concerning the study at large: The cohort included a few men and a couple of women between 18 and 49 years of age. For each donor, CD4 naive and CD4 memory were each run on three plates, CD8 naive on two plates, and CD8 memory on one plate. Blood TCR repertoires of several healthy adults were deeply sequenced to estimate repertoire size and the extent of clonotype sharing between individuals. Libraries were prepared and TCR repertoires were sequenced by different laboratories using diverse techniques, in order to increase sequencing depth and limit assay-specific biases. Per donor, leukapheresis produced somewhere between about 0.9 and 9 billion PBMCs. What the work shows at the level of the full study, not this receptor alone: Rarefaction of sorted-subset datasets indicated incomplete sequencing despite the large sequencing depth. The small number of donors limited the genetic and exposure-history diversity represented. Sampling was limited to blood, and TCR repertoires in tissue likely differ from TCR repertoires in blood. Pairwise subsampling indicated that sequencing depth was expected to affect the degree of clonotype sharing among donors. Across a handful of donors, roughly 5.1% of naive CD4, 3% to 4% of naive CD8, around 2.1% of memory CD4, and approximately 0.4% of memory CD8 clonotypes were shared. Naive subsets generally had larger estimated clonotype richness than memory subsets. Compared with non-shared clonotypes, clonotypes shared by all four sorted-subset donors had higher generation probabilities.

The TCR sequence derives from a man aged 25 to 40 in good health. Recombination connected TRBV9 to TRBJ2-1; the D gene is not confidently resolved. The specimen sequenced was naive CD8+ T cells sorted from blood. Sample cell subset or site, as interpreted from the label and publication: CD45RA+CCR7+. The encoded CDR3 is CASSPSRNNEQFF. The DNA sequence is as follows: TGTGCCAGCAGCCCGTCGAGAAACAATGAGCAGTTCTTC.